The 10 T cell receptor beta chains below come from one sample, sequenced in a study of T-cell memory formation after mild COVID-19. MiXCR was run by TCRdb on the 5' RACE reads, yielding one entry per CDR3 protein. The sample shows about 470,000 distinct CDR3 sequences, around a sixth of them seen only once. The sample taken for sequencing was PBMCs or a T cell subset sorted from them (not recorded which). The receptor source for this set is an adult woman who had mild COVID-19 (a few samples of this study predate the infection). Cell type and time point are not known.

This clonotype occurred a few times. The chain uses TRBV25-1 and TRBJ1-1; 8 bases agree with TRBD1. The trim removed 6 bases at V and 5 bases at J, leaving 5 bases unmatched. CDR3 length equals 13 residues. Germline CDR1 reads MGHDK; CDR2 reads SYGVNS. CDR3 residues: CASRHRGVTEAFF. As DNA, the CDR3 is TGTGCCAGCAGACACAGGGGGGTGACTGAAGCTTTCTTT.

The J gene is TRBJ1-3, the V gene TRBV15; D remains unclear. Germline CDR1 reads LNHNV; CDR2 reads YYDKDF (reference sequence). The V end was cut by 0 bases, the J end by 3 bases, with 9 bases between. The CDR3 is 15 residues long. CDR3 in amino acids: CATSRDPSGGNTIYF. The DNA of the CDR3 is TGTGCCACCAGCAGAGACCCGTCGGGTGGAAACACCATATATTTT.

This clonotype was recorded many times. This chain links TRBV14 with TRBJ2-7; 8 bases are shared with TRBD1. V dropped 4 bases and J dropped 3; count of bases not matched to a gene: 5. This CDR3 spans 14 amino acids. Germline-derived CDR1 and CDR2 are SGHDN and FVKESK. CDR3 region: CASSPQGAGYEQYF. CDR3 nucleotides: TGTGCCAGCAGCCCCCAGGGGGCCGGCTACGAGCAGTACTTC.

This chain joins TRBV12-3 or TRBV12-4 and TRBJ2-4; 10 positions match TRBD2. CDR3 length: 13 residues. Losses at the gene ends were 2 bases for V and 9 bases for J; bases not matched to a gene: 1. DNA for the CDR3: TGTGCCAGCAGTTTAAGGACTAGCGGCATTCAGTACTTC. Protein: CASSLRTSGIQYF.

The gene calls are TRBV5-1 and TRBJ2-1; 7 bases map to TRBD2. Germline V gives CDR1 SGHRS, CDR2 YFSETQ. The CDR3 contains 15 residues. Trimming took 4 bases from V and 0 from J; bases not matched to a gene: 4. In DNA, the CDR3 is TGCGCCAGCAGCCTAGCGGCCACCTCCTACAATGAGCAGTTCTTC. This encodes CASSLAATSYNEQFF.

CDR3 amino acids: CASSHGRGLNYEQYF. Written as DNA, the CDR3 is TGCGCCAGCAGCCATGGTAGGGGGCTAAACTACGAGCAGTACTTC. V gene TRBV4-1 combines with J gene TRBJ2-7, with 7 bases fitting TRBD1. The CDR3 loop spans 15 amino acids. J was trimmed by 3 bases and V by 3 bases; bases with no gene match: 8. Germline CDR1 and CDR2: MGHRA and YSYEKL.

This clonotype came up a few times. The rearrangement joins TRBV29-1 to TRBJ2-1; 9 bases fit TRBD1. Germline-derived CDR1 and CDR2 are SQVTM and ANQGSEA. V dropped 4 bases and J dropped 4; count of bases not matched to a gene: 8. The CDR3 is made up of 15 amino acids. This chain's CDR3 is CSVVGDRAFYNEQFF. The CDR3 DNA follows: TGCAGCGTTGTGGGGGACAGGGCGTTTTACAATGAGCAGTTCTTC.

This clonotype was found a few times. This chain joins TRBV15 and TRBJ1-2; 7 bases are shared with TRBD1. After removal of 1 base from V and 1 base from J, the junction contained 3 bases not matched to a gene. The CDR3 loop spans 15 amino acids. Germline V CDR1 and CDR2: LNHNV, YYDKDF (reference sequence). The CDR3 loop reads CATSRVQGVNYGYTF. DNA for the CDR3: TGTGCCACCAGCAGAGTCCAGGGGGTTAACTATGGCTACACCTTC.

This clonotype was recorded a few times. The chain is built from TRBV20-1 and TRBJ2-1; 7 positions match TRBD2. With 2 bases clipped from V and 7 bases from J, the junction kept 20 bases outside the gene matches. The CDR3 covers 18 residues. Per germline, CDR1 DFQATT and CDR2 SNEGSKA (reference sequence). CDR3 coding DNA: TGCAGTGCTAGACCTCCCGTTCGAGGGCGGGGGTCTGCGAATGAGCAGTTCTTC. This sequence encodes CSARPPVRGRGSANEQFF.

This clonotype was seen only a few times. The chain employs TRBV12-3 or TRBV12-4 and TRBJ1-3; TRBD1 agrees at 8 bases. Germline trimming cut 6 bases from V and 2 bases from J; bases unmatched to any gene: 9. The CDR3 is 16 residues long. DNA of the CDR3: TGTGCCAGCAGCTCTCTTTGGACAGGGCCTGGAAACACCATATATTTT. Its translation is CASSSLWTGPGNTIYF.